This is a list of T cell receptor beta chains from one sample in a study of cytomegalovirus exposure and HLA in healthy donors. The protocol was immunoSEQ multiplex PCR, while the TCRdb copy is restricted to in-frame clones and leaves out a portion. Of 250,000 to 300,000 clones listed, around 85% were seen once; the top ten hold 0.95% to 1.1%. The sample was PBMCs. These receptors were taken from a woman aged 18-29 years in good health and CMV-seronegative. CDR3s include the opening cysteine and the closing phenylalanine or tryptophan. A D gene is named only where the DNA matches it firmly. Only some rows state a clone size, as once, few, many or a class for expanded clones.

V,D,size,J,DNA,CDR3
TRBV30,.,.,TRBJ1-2,TGTGCCTGGACGGAGGGAGTCAACTATGGCTACACCTTC,CAWTEGVNYGYTF
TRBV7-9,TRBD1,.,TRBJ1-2,TGTGCCAGCAGCCCTGACAGGGGAATGGGAGGAAACTATGGCTACACCTTC,CASSPDRGMGGNYGYTF
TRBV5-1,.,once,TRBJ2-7,TGCGCCAGCAGCTTGCAGGGGAGCCGAAGCTCCTACGAGCAGTACTTC,CASSLQGSRSSYEQYF
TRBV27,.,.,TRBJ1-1,TGTGCCAGCAGTCCCCGGGACTTGGTAACTGAAGCTTTCTTT,CASSPRDLVTEAFF
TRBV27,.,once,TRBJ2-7,TGTGCCAGCAGTTCCGGGTACGAGCAGTACTTC,CASSSGYEQYF
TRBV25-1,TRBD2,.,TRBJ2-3,TGTGCCAGCAGTGAATCGGGACTAGCGATGGATACGCAGTATTTT,CASSESGLAMDTQYF
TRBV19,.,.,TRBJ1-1,TGTGCCAGTAGCCCACGGGAGGGAACTGAAGCTTTCTTT,CASSPREGTEAFF
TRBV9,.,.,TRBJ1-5,TGTGCCAGCAGCGTAACGGGGGGCGGGTACAGTACGGCGCCCCAGCATTTT,CASSVTGGGYSTAPQHF
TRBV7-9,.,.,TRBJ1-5,TGTGCCAGCAGTCAGGATGGGAATCAGCCCCAGCATTTT,CASSQDGNQPQHF
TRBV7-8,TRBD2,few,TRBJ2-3,TGTGCCAGCAGCCCCTCTAGCGGCCATAGCACAGATACGCAGTATTTT,CASSPSSGHSTDTQYF
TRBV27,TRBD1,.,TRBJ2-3,TGTGCCAGCAGTTTACTGGGACAGGGTACAGATACGCAGTATTTT,CASSLLGQGTDTQYF
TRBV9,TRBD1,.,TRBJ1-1,TGTGCCAGCAGCGTAGTCCCACAGGGGGACACTGAAGCTTTCTTT,CASSVVPQGDTEAFF
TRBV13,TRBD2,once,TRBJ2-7,TGTGCCAGCAGCTTACGCGGGGGAGGCTACGAGCAGTACTTC,CASSLRGGGYEQYF
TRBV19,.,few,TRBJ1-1,TGTGCCAGTAGTATTCGAGTTTTGGTGAACACTGAAGCTTTCTTT,CASSIRVLVNTEAFF
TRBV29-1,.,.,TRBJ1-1,TGCAGCGTTGATGGCGGGTTGATGACTGAAGCTTTCTTT,CSVDGGLMTEAFF
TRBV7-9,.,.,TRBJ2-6,TGTGCCAGCAGCGCGGAGGGCCGGGGTTCTGGGGCCAACGTCCTGACTTTC,CASSAEGRGSGANVLTF
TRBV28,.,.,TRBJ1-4,TGTGCCAGCAGTCGACCCAGGGGCGATAATGAAAAACTGTTTTTT,CASSRPRGDNEKLFF
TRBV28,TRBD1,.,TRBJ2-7,TGTGCCAGCAGTTTCTTGAACAGGGGCCAAGAGCAGTACTTC,CASSFLNRGQEQYF
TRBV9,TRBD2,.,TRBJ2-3,TGTGCCAGCAGCGTAACTCCATCGGGACTAGCGGGGGGCACGCTCACAGATACGCAGTATTTT,CASSVTPSGLAGGTLTDTQYF
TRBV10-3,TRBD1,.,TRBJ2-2,TGTGCCATCAGCCTAAAACAGGGGGCTGAGGCCGGGGAGCTGTTTTTT,CAISLKQGAEAGELFF
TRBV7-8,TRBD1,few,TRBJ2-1,TGTGCCAGCAGCTTACAGGGGGCGAGAGACAATGAGCAGTTCTTC,CASSLQGARDNEQFF
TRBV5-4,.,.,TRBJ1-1,TGTGCCAGCAGCTTGGGCCTACGGGGGGCTGAAGCTTTCTTT,CASSLGLRGAEAFF
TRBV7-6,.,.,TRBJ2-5,TGTGCCAGCCGACTAACTAGCTTGACACAAGAGACCCAGTACTTC,CASRLTSLTQETQYF
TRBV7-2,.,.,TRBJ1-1,TGTGCCAGCAGCTTAATCCCCTCCTACACTGAAGCTTTCTTT,CASSLIPSYTEAFF
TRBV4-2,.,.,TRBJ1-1,TGTGCCAGCAGCTCAGCTCTGGGGGGCACTGAAGCTTTCTTT,CASSSALGGTEAFF
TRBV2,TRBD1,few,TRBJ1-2,TGTGCCAGCAGTGAACGCGGGACAGGGGACCCTGGCTACACCTTC,CASSERGTGDPGYTF
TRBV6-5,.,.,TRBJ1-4,TGTGCCACCAAGCGAGGGAGGGATGAAAAACTGTTTTTT,CATKRGRDEKLFF
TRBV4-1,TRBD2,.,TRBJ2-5,TGCGCCAGCAGCGTCGGGACTAGCGATCAAGAGACCCAGTACTTC,CASSVGTSDQETQYF
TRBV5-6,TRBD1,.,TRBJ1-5,TGTGCCAGCAGCTGGGGGGGACAGGGGAATCAGCCCCAGCATTTT,CASSWGGQGNQPQHF
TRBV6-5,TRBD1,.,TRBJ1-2,TGTGCCAGCAGTTACGAGGGGGCGTATGGCTACACCTTC,CASSYEGAYGYTF
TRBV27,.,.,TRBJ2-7,TGTGCCAGCGGAAATTCAGGGGCCACTATCTCCTACGAGCAGTACTTC,CASGNSGATISYEQYF
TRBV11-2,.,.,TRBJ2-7,TGTGCCAGCAGCTGGGACTCTACCTACGAGCAGTACTTC,CASSWDSTYEQYF
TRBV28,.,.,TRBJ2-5,TGTGCCAGCCTCAGGACAGATCTAGAGACCCAGTACTTC,CASLRTDLETQYF
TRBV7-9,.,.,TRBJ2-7,TGTGCCAGCAGCTTAGTATCCTCCTACGAGCAGTACTTC,CASSLVSSYEQYF
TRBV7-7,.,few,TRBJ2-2,TGTGCCAGCAGCTCCCCCGTGACCGGGGAGCTGTTTTTT,CASSSPVTGELFF
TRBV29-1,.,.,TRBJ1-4,TGCAGCGTTGGAAAAGGGGGAAGCACTAATGAAAAACTGTTTTTT,CSVGKGGSTNEKLFF
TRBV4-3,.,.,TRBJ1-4,TGCGCCAGCAGCCCTGCCGGAGGCTCAGCTAATGAAAAACTGTTTTTT,CASSPAGGSANEKLFF
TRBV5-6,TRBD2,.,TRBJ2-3,TGTGCCAGCAGCCTCGGACTAGCGGGAGGTGGCACAGATACGCAGTATTTT,CASSLGLAGGGTDTQYF
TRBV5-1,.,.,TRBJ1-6,TGCGCCAGCAGATCACAGAGCTCCTATAATTCACCCCTCCACTTT,CASRSQSSYNSPLHF
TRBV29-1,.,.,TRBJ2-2,TGCAGCGTTGTGTGGGGGGTTGGCACCGGGGAGCTGTTTTTT,CSVVWGVGTGELFF
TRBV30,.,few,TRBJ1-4,TGTGCCTGGAGCCGGGGGGGGTCCGCTAATGAAAAACTGTTTTTT,CAWSRGGSANEKLFF
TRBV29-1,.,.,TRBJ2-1,TGCAGCGTTGAGCAGGGTCTCGATGAGCAGTTCTTC,CSVEQGLDEQFF
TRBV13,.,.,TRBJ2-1,TGTGCCAGCAGCTTAGGAGGACTGGAGAACAATGAGCAGTTCTTC,CASSLGGLENNEQFF
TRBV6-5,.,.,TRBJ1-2,TGTGCCAGCAGTTACCAGGGAAGCGACTATGGCTACACCTTC,CASSYQGSDYGYTF
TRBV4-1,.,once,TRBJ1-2,TGCGCCAGCAGCCCTCGCACAGGGTATGGCTACACCTTC,CASSPRTGYGYTF
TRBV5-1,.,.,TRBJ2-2,TGCGCCAGCAGCTTCCTGGCGGCGACGGACACCGGGGAGCTGTTTTTT,CASSFLAATDTGELFF
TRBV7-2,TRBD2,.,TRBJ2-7,TGTGCCAGCAGCCGAGGGGCTAGCGGGGTCTACGAGCAGTACTTC,CASSRGASGVYEQYF
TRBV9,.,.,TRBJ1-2,TGTGCCAGCGGGGGCCTCAGGGATGGCTACACCTTC,CASGGLRDGYTF
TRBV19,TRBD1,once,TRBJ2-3,TGTGCCAGTAGTACAGAGGACAGGGTACGGTCGGATACGCAGTATTTT,CASSTEDRVRSDTQYF
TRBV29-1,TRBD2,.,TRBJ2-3,TGCAGCGTTGCGGGGGGGACAAGTGTGGATACGCAGTATTTT,CSVAGGTSVDTQYF
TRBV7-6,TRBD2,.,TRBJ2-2,TGTGCCAGCAGCTTAGGGGCTAGCGGTAACACCGGGGAGCTGTTTTTT,CASSLGASGNTGELFF
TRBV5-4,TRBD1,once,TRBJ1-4,TGTGCCAGCAGCGGGACACCAGGGGGCGATGAAAAACTGTTTTTT,CASSGTPGGDEKLFF